This T cell receptor beta chain originates from a study of T cells in Graves' hyperthyroidism and ophthalmopathy. The table lists this clonotype with many counts. A lack of ophthalmopathy progression within 18 months defined stable Graves' hyperthyroidism. There are 14 residues in the CDR3. Looked up from germline, CDR1 is MDHEN and CDR2 is SYDVKM. Germline trimming cut 8 bases from V and 0 bases from J; bases unmatched to any gene: 6. Amplified regions were TCR beta CDR3 sequences from RNA transcripts. The HTBI primer set drove a first-round RT-PCR of the TCR CDR3. A single record per CDR3 protein comes from TCRdb applying MiXCR to the multiplex PCR reads. The sample lists 300,000 or so distinct CDR3 sequences, 16% seen once, with 33% in the top ten.

The sample was blood. The chain uses TRBV28 and TRBJ1-2, with 7 bases aligning to TRBD1. The receptor's source is a man aged 25 to 45 with Graves' hyperthyroidism. The CDR3 sequence is CASEGGTANYGYTF. The CDR3 bases are TGTGCCAGCGAAGGGGGCACAGCTAACTATGGCTACACCTTC.